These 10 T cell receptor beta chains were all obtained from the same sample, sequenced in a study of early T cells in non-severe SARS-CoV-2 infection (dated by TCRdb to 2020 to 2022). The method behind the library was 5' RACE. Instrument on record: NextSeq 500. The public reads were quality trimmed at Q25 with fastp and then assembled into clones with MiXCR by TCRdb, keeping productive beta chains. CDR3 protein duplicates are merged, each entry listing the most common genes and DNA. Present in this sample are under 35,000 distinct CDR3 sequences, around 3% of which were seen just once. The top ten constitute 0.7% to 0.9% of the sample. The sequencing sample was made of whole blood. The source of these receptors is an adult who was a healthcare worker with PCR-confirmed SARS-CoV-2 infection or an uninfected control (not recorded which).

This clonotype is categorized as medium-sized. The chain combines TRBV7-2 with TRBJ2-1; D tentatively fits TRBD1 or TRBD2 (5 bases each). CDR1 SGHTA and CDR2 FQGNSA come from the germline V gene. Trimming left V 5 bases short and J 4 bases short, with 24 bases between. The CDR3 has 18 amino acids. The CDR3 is CASSVKSRGLGVYNEQFF. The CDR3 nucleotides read TGTGCCAGCAGCGTCAAGAGTCGAGGGTTAGGGGTATACAATGAGCAGTTCTTC.

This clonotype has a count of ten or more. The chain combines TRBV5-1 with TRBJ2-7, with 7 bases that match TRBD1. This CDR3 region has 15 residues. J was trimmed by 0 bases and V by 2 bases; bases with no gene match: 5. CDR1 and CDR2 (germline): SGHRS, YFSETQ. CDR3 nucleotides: TGCGCCAGCAGCTTAGGACAGGAGAGCTCCTACGAGCAGTACGTC. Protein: CASSLGQESSYEQYV.

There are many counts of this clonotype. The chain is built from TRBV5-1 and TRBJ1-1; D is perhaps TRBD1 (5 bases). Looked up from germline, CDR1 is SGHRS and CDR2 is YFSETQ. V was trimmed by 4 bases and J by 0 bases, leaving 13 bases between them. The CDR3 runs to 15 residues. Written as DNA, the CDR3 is TGCGCCAGCAGCCCCTGGGGAGGGGTGAACACTGAAGCTTTCTTT. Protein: CASSPWGGVNTEAFF. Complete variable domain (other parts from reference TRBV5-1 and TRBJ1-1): KAGVTQTPRYLIKTRGQQVTLSCSPISGHRSVSWYQQTPGQGLQFLFEYFSETQRNKGNFPGRFSGRQFSNSRSEMNVSTLELGDSALYLCASSPWGGVNTEAFFGQGTRLTVV.

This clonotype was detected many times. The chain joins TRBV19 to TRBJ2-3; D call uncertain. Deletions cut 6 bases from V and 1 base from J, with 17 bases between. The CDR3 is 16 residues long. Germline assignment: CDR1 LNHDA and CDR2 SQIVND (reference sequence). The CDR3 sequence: CASSSLGSRGTDTQYF. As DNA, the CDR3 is TGTGCCAGTAGCTCCTTAGGGTCCCGCGGCACAGATACGCAGTATTTT.

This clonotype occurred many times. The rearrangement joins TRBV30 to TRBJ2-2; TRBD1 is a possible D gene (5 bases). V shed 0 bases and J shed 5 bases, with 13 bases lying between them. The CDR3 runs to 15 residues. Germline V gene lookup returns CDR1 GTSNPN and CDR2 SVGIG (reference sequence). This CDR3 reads CAWSVQGVRTGELFF. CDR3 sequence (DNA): TGTGCCTGGAGTGTACAAGGGGTTAGGACCGGGGAGCTGTTTTTT.

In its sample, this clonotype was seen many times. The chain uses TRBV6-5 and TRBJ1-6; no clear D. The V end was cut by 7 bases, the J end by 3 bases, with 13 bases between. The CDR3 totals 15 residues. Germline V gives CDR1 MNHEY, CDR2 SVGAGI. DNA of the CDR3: TGTGCCAGCAATGCCGCTACGGGCTATAATTCACCCCTCCACTTT. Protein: CASNAATGYNSPLHF.

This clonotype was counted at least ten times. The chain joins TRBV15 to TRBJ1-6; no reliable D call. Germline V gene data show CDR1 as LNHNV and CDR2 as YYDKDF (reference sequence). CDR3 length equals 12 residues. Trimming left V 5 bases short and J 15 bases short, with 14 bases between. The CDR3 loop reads CATSGTKIDLHF. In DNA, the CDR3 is TGTGCCACCAGCGGAACGAAGATAGACCTCCACTTT. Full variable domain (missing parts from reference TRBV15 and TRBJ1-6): DAMVIQNPRYQVTQFGKPVTLSCSQTLNHNVMYWYQQKSSQAPKLLFHYYDKDFNNEADTPDNFQSRRPNTSFCFLDIRSPGLGDTAMYLCATSGTKIDLHFGNGTRLTVT.

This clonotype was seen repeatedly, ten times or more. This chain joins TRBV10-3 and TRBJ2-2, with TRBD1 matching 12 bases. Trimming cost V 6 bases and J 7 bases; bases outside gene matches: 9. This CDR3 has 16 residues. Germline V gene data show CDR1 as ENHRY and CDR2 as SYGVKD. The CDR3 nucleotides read TGTGCCATCAGCCCGGGACAGGGGGCGCCGATCGGGGAGCTGTTTTTT. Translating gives CAISPGQGAPIGELFF.

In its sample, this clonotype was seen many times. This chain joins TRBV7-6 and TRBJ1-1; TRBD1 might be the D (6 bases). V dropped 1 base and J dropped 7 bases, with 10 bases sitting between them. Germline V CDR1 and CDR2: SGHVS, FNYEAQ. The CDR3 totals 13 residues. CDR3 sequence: CASSLGLRGEAFF. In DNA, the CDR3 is TGTGCCAGCAGCTTAGGGCTCAGGGGTGAAGCTTTCTTT. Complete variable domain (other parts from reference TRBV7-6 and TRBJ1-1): GAGVSQSPRYKVTKRGQDVALRCDPISGHVSLYWYRQALGQGPEFLTYFNYEAQQDKSGLPNDRFSAERPEGSISTLTIQRTEQRDSAMYRCASSLGLRGEAFFGQGTRLTVV.

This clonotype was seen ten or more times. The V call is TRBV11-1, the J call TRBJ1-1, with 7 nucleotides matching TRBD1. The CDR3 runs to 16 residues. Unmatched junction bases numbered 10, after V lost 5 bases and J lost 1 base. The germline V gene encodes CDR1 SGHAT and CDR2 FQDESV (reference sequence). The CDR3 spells CASSRRKNRGNTEAFF. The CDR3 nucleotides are TGTGCCAGCAGCCGACGAAAAAACAGGGGGAACACTGAAGCTTTCTTT. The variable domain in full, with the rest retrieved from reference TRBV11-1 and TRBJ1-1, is EAEVAQSPRYKITEKSQAVAFWCDPISGHATLYWYRQILGQGPELLVQFQDESVVDDSQLPKDRFSAERLKGVDSTLKIQPAELGDSAMYLCASSRRKNRGNTEAFFGQGTRLTVV.